Only a few counts were recorded for the clone carrying this TCR beta chain. The antigen remains unidentified. Through a sample-barcoded 5' primer and a J-beta primer mix, a second PCR was run for 7 to 11 cycles. Each CDR3 protein is one row after TCRdb ran MiXCR on the 5' RACE reads. The sample lists about 810,000 distinct CDR3 sequences; around 36% were seen once. V lost 4 bases and J lost 2, with 8 bases in between. The CDR3 runs to 13 residues. Looked up from germline, CDR1 is MGHDK and CDR2 is SYGVNS. Each sample yielded at least 5 micrograms of PBMC total RNA. The data originate from a study of blood T cells in healthy people across ages. Study-wide results and limits: When set beside aged donors, long-lived donors presented more naive CD4+ cells and higher diversity.

This chain links TRBV25-1 with TRBJ2-5; D uncertain. What was sequenced was blood. This TCR was recovered from a man in his late teens or twenties in good health. The CDR3 bases are TGTGCCAGCAGTGTCTTGCAGCAAGAGACCCAGTACTTC. Its protein product is CASSVLQQETQYF.